This T cell receptor (beta chain) appears in the sequencing data of a study of identical twins. Study-level points and caveats: Memory repertoires lacked the insertion deficit that abundant cord blood beta clonotypes showed.

TCRdb called the 5' RACE reads again in MiXCR, with one record for every CDR3 protein. The sample lists 1.5 million to 2 million distinct CDR3 sequences, roughly 35% occurring once. A few counts support this clonotype. No antigen is known for it. The germline gives CDR1 PRHDT, CDR2 FYEKMQ (reference sequence). The CDR3 spans 12 residues. With 5 bases removed from V and 7 bases from J, the gap between germline ends came to 9 bases. J is TRBJ1-5 and V is TRBV13; D is uncertain. This TCR was sampled from a newborn girl in good health. Material for sequencing was cord blood. CDR3 residues: CASSADGQPQHF. CDR3 bases: TGTGCCAGCAGCGCGGATGGACAGCCCCAGCATTTT.